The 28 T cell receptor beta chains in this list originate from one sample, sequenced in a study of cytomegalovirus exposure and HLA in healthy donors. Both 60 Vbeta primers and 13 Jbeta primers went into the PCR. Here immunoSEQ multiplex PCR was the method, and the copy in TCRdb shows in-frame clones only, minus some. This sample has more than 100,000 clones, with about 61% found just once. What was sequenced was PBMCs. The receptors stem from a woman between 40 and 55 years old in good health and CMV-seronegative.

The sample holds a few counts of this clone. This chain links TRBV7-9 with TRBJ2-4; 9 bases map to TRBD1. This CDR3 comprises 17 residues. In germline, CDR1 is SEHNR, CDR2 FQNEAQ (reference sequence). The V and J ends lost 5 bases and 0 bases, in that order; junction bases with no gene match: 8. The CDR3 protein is CASSTVRTGAAKNIQYF. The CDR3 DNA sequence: TGTGCCAGCAGCACAGTTCGGACAGGGGCAGCCAAAAACATTCAGTACTTC.

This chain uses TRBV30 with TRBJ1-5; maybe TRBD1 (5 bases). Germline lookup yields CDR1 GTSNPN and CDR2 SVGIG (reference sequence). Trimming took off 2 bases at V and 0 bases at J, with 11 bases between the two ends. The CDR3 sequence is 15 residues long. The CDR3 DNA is TGTGCCTGGAGTTTTTGGGGGGATAGCAATCAGCCCCAGCATTTT. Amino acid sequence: CAWSFWGDSNQPQHF.

CDR3 coding DNA: TGCAGCGTTGGGGGGGGTTCCTACAATGAGCAGTTCTTC. It translates to CSVGGGSYNEQFF. The chain recombines TRBV29-1 with TRBJ2-1; the match to TRBD2 covers 7 bases. This CDR3 has 13 residues. Germline CDR1 is SQVTM and CDR2 is ANQGSEA. With 4 bases clipped from V and 1 base from J, the junction kept 1 base outside the gene matches.

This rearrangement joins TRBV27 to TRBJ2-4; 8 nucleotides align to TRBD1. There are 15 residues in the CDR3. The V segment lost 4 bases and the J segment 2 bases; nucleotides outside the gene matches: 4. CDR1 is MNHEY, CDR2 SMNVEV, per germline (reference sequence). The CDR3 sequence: CASSWTGNSKNIQYF. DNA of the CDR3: TGTGCCAGCAGTTGGACAGGGAATTCCAAAAACATTCAGTACTTC.

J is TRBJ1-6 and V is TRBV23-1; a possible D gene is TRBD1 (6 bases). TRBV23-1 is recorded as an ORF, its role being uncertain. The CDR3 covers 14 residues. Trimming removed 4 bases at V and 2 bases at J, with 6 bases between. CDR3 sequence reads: CASSRQAYNSPLHF. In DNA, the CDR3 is TGCGCCAGCAGTCGACAGGCCTATAATTCACCCCTCCACTTT.

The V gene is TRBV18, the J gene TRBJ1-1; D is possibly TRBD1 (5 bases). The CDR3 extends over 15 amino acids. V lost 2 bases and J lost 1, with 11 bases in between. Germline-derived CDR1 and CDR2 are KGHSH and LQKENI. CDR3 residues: CASSPGQGSNTEAFF. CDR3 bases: TGTGCCAGCTCACCAGGGCAGGGTTCGAACACTGAAGCTTTCTTT.

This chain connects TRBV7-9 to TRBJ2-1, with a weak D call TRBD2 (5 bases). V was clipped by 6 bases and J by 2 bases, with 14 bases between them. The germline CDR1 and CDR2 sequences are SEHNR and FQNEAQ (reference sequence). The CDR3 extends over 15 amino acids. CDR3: CASRPLRGAYNEQFF. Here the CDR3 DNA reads TGTGCCAGCAGACCCTTACGGGGAGCCTACAATGAGCAGTTCTTC.

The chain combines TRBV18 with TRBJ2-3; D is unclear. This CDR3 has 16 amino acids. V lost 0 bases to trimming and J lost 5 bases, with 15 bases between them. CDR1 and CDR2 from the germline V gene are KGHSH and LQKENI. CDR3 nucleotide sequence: TGTGCCAGCTCACCACCAGGCTTAGCCCGCGGAGATACGCAGTATTTT. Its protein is CASSPPGLARGDTQYF.

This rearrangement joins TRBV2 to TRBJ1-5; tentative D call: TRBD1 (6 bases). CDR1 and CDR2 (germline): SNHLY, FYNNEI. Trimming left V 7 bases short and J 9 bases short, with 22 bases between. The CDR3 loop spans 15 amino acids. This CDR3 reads CASKGVLAGVGPQHF. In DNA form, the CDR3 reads TGTGCCAGCAAGGGGGTCTTAGCAGGGGTAGGGCCCCAGCATTTT.

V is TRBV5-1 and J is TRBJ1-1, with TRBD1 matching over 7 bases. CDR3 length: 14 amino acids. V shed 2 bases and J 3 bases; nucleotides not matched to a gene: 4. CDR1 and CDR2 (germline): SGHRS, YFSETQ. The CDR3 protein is CASSFGTAYTEAFF. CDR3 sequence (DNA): TGCGCCAGCAGCTTCGGGACAGCCTACACTGAAGCTTTCTTT.

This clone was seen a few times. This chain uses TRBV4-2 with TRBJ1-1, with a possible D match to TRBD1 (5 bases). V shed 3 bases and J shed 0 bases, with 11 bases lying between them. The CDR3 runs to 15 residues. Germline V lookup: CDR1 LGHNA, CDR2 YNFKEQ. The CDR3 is CASSQADSLNTEAFF. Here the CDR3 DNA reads TGTGCCAGCAGCCAGGCCGACAGCCTGAACACTGAAGCTTTCTTT.

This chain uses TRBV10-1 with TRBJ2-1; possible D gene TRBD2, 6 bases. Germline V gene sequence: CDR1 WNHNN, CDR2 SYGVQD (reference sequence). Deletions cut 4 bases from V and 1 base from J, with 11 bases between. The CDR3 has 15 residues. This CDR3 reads CASSVKSGSYNEQFF. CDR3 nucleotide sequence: TGCGCCAGCAGTGTGAAAAGCGGGTCCTACAATGAGCAGTTCTTC.

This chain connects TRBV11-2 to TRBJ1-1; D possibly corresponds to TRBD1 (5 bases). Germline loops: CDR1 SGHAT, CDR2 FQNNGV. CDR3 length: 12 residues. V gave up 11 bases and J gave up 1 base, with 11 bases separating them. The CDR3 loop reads CACGHPNTEAFF. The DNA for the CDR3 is TGTGCCTGTGGACATCCGAACACTGAAGCTTTCTTT.

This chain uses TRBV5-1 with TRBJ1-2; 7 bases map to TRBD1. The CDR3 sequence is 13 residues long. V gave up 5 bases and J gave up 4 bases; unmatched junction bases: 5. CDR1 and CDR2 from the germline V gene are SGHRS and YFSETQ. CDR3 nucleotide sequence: TGCGCCAGCAGTCCGGGACAGCCCTATGGCTACACCTTC. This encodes CASSPGQPYGYTF.

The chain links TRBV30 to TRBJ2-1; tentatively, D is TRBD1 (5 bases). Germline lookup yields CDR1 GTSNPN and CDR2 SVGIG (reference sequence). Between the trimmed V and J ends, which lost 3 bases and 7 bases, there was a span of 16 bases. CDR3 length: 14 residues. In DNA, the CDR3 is TGTGCCTGGAGGGGAAGGGGAATGGGGAATGAGCAGTTCTTC. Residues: CAWRGRGMGNEQFF.

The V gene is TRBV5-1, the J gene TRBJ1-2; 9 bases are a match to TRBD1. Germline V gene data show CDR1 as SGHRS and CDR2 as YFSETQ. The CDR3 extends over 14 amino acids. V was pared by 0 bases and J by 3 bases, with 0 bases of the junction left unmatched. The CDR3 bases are TGCGCCAGCAGCTTGGGGACAGGGGACTATGGCTACACCTTC. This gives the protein CASSLGTGDYGYTF.

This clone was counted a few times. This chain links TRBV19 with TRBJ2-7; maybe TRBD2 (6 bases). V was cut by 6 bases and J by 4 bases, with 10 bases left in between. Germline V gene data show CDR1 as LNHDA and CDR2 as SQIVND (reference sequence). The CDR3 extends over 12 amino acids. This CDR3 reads CASSLGGYEQYF. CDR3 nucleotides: TGTGCCAGTAGCCTTGGGGGGTACGAGCAGTACTTC.

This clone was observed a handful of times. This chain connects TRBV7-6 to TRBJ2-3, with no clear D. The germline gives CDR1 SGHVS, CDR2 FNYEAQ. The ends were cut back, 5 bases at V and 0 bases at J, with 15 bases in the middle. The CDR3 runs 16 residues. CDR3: CASSLLRGASTDTQYF. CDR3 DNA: TGTGCCAGCAGCCTCCTGCGAGGTGCTAGCACAGATACGCAGTATTTT.

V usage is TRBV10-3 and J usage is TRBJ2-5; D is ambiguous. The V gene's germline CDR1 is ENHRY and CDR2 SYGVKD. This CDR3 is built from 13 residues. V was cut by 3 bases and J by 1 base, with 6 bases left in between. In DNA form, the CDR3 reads TGTGCCATCAGTGATACGGTCCAAGAGACCCAGTACTTC. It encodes CAISDTVQETQYF.

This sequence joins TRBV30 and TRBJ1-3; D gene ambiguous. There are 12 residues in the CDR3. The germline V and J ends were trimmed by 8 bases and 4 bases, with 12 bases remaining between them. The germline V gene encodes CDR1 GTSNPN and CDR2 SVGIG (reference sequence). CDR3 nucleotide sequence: TGTGCCCATAGGAGAGCAGGAAACACCATATATTTT. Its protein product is CAHRRAGNTIYF.

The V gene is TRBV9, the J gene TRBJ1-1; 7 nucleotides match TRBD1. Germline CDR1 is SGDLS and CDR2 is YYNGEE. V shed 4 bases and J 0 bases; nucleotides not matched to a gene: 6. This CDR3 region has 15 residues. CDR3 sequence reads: CASSLLTGVNTEAFF. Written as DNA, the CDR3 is TGTGCCAGCAGCTTACTAACAGGGGTGAACACTGAAGCTTTCTTT. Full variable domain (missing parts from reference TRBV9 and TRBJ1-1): DSGVTQTPKHLITATGQRVTLRCSPRSGDLSVYWYQQSLDQGLQFLIQYYNGEERAKGNILERFSAQQFPDLHSELNLSSLELGDSALYFCASSLLTGVNTEAFFGQGTRLTVV.

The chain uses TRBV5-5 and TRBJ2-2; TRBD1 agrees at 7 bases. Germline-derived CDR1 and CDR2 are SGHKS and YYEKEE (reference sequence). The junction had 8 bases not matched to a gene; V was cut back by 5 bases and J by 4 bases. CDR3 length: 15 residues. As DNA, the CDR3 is TGTGCCAGCAGTTCTGGGGCAGGGGGCACCGGGGAGCTGTTTTTT. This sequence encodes CASSSGAGGTGELFF.

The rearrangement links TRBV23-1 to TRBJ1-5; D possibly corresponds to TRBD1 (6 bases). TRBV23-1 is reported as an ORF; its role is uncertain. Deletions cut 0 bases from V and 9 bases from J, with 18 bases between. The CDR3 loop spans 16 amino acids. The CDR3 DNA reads TGCGCCAGCAGTCAATCGACCCCGGGACACAGGAGGCCCCAGCATTTT. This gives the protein CASSQSTPGHRRPQHF.

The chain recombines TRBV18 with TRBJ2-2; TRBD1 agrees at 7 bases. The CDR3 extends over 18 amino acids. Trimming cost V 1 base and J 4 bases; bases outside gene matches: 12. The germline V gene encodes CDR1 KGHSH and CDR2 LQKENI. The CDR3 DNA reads TGTGCCAGCTCACCACGACCGATGACAGGGATGAGCACCGGGGAGCTGTTTTTT. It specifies CASSPRPMTGMSTGELFF.

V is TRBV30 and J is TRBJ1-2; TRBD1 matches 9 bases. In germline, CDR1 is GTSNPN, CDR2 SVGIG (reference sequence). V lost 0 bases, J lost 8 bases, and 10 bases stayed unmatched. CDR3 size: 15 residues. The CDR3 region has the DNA TGTGCCTGGAGTGTAGGAGGGACAGGGAATTACGGCTACACCTTC. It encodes CAWSVGGTGNYGYTF.

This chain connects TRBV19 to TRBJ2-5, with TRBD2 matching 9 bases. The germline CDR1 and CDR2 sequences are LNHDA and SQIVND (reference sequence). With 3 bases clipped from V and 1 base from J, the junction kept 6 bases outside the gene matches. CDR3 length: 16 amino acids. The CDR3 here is CASSIRLAVIQETQYF. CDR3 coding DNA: TGTGCCAGTAGTATTCGACTAGCGGTGATCCAAGAGACCCAGTACTTC.

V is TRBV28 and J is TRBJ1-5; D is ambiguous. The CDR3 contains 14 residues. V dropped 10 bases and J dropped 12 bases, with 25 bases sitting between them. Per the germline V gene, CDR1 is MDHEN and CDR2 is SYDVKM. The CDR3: CATLHGVRVGNQHF. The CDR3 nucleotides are TGTGCCACCCTACACGGGGTGAGGGTAGGGAACCAGCATTTT.

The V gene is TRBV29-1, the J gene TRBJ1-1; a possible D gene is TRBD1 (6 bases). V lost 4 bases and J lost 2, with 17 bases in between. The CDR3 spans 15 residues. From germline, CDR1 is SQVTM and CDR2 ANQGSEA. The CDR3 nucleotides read TGCAGCGTTGCAGGGGTCGGCGGATCCAACACTGAAGCTTTCTTT. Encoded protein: CSVAGVGGSNTEAFF.